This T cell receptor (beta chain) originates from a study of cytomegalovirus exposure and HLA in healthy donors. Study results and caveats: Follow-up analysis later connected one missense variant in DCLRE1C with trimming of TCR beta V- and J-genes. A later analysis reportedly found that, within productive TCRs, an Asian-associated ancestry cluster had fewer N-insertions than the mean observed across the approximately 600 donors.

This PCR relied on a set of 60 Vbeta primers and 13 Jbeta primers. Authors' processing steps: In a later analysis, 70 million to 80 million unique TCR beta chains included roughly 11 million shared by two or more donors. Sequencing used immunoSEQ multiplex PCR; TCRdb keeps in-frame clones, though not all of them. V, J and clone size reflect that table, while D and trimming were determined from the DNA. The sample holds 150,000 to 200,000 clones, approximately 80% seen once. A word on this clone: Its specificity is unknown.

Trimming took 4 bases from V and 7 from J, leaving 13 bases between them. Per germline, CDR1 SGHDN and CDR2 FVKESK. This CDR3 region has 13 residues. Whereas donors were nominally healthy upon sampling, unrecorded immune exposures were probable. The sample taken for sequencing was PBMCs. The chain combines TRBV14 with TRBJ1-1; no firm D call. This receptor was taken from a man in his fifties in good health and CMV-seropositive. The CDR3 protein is CASSPRRQDEAFF. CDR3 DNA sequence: TGTGCCAGCAGCCCACGCAGGCAGGATGAAGCTTTCTTT.